This paragraph covers one T cell receptor beta chain sequence. The data were obtained in a study of blood T cell repertoires in COVID-19. Background on the study: In each case, the material was cDNA or gDNA derived from T cells, B-cell-depleted T cells, or PBMCs.

This table comes from immunoSEQ multiplex PCR, and its TCRdb copy is limited to in-frame clones, with some not included. The sample includes 130,000 to 150,000 clones, around 78% seen only once; the top ten take about 1.9%. Trimming took off 3 bases at V and 4 bases at J, with 19 bases between the two ends. Per germline, CDR1 SGDLS and CDR2 YYNGEE. The CDR3 length is 16 residues. The receptor was isolated from a woman aged 60-70 years with acute or convalescent COVID-19. The specimen sequenced was peripheral blood. This chain joins TRBV9 and TRBJ2-5, with D possibly being TRBD1 (6 bases). As DNA, the CDR3 is TGTGCCAGCAGCGCTATGGGTGGGGGCTCGGGAGAGACCCAGTACTTC. Its translation is CASSAMGGGSGETQYF.